This T cell receptor (beta chain) was observed in a study of blood T cells in healthy people across ages. It was with a sample-barcoded 5' primer and a J-beta primer mix that a second PCR of roughly 6 to 11 cycles was run. A single record per CDR3 protein comes from TCRdb applying MiXCR to the 5' RACE reads. The sample shows approximately 350,000 distinct CDR3 sequences, roughly half of them seen only once. Comments on this clonotype: Antigen: not known.

Germline CDR1 reads SGHDN; CDR2 reads FVKESK. V lost 2 bases and J 6 bases, leaving 9 bases between the germline ends. CDR3 size: 13 residues. Study results and caveats: Whereas aged donors had fewer naive CD4+ cells, long-lived donors had more of them and higher diversity.

The sequence came from a man in his 60s in good health. Material: blood. The chain carries TRBV14 and TRBJ2-3; a possible D gene is TRBD1 (5 bases). CDR3 loop: CASSQRGRDTQYF. The CDR3 DNA reads as TGTGCCAGCAGCCAAAGGGGAAGGGATACGCAGTATTTT.